These T cell receptor beta chains were read from a single sample in a study of cytomegalovirus exposure and HLA in healthy donors. Using immunoSEQ multiplex PCR, the repertoire was profiled, and TCRdb retains in-frame clones only, with some absent. The sample contains 95,000 to 110,000 clones, 60% to 75% of which appear only once. The sample comprised PBMCs. These receptors were obtained from a man aged 25 to 40 in good health and CMV-seronegative. CDR3s leave out the opening cysteine and the closing phenylalanine or tryptophan.

J gene,V gene,CDR3 protein
TRBJ2-3,TRBV7-2,ASSYSSVPPTDTQY
TRBJ2-7,TRBV19,ASSIPGLTYEQY
TRBJ2-1,TRBV5-4,ASSATGTGGRNEQF
TRBJ2-5,TRBV9,ASSVGTSSRGQETQY
TRBJ1-1,TRBV4-2,ASSQEAGRAF
TRBJ2-2,TRBV2,ASSEYPGELF
TRBJ2-1,TRBV11-2,ASSLEGTSGGHNEQF
TRBJ2-7,TRBV5-4,ASSLRQGAYEQY
TRBJ2-5,TRBV5-1,ASSGLAGGFEGTQY
TRBJ2-1,TRBV30,AWSPTGTYNEQF
TRBJ2-7,TRBV27,ASSRGTYEQY
TRBJ1-4,TRBV18,ASSPGTDNEKLF
TRBJ2-3,TRBV11-2,ASSLVGAGGTDTQY
TRBJ2-7,TRBV5-1,ASSADRDWGEQY